Presented here are 10 T cell receptor beta chains from one specimen sequenced in a study of blood T cells in healthy people across ages. PCR was performed a second time for about 6 to 12 cycles using a sample-barcoded 5' primer and a J-beta primer mix. TCRdb independently ran MiXCR on the 5' RACE reads; one entry per CDR3 protein. Among about 1.8 million distinct CDR3 sequences listed, 49% were seen once. The material sequenced was blood. These receptors originate from a woman aged 40 to 49 in good health.

This clonotype was observed a few times. This chain uses TRBV4-3 with TRBJ2-1, with D perhaps being TRBD1 or TRBD2 (5 bases each). The CDR3 has 15 amino acids. Trimming pared 2 bases from V and 6 bases from J, leaving 14 bases between. The germline CDR1 and CDR2 sequences are LGHNA and YSLEER. The CDR3 spells CASSQNPGTPNEQFF. The CDR3 bases are TGCGCCAGCAGCCAAAACCCTGGGACCCCCAATGAGCAGTTCTTC.

The CDR3 reads CASSLWSGGGKETQYF. In DNA form, the CDR3 reads TGTGCCAGCAGTCTATGGTCTGGCGGGGGGAAAGAGACCCAGTACTTC. The chain is built from TRBV2 and TRBJ2-7; 8 nucleotides align to TRBD2. The end of the DNA aligns better with TRBJ2-5, so the J call may be wrong. Germline V gives CDR1 SNHLY, CDR2 FYNNEI. CDR3 length: 16 amino acids.

CDR3 nucleotides: TGTGCCAGCAGCTTACTACCTTCCTATAATTCACCCCTCCACTTT. Protein product: CASSLLPSYNSPLHF. J is TRBJ1-6 and V is TRBV7-3; D not certain. The CDR3 consists of 15 residues. The V and J ends lost 2 bases and 1 base respectively, with 6 bases between them. Germline-derived CDR1 and CDR2 are SGHTA and FQGTGA.

V is TRBV28 and J is TRBJ1-2; 8 bases fit TRBD1. The CDR3 length is 14 residues. With 8 bases clipped from V and 4 bases from J, the junction kept 9 bases outside the gene matches. In germline, CDR1 is MDHEN, CDR2 SYDVKM. The CDR3 DNA follows: TGTGCCAGCCGCGTTACAGGGGGACGCTATGGCTACACCTTC. The encoded protein is CASRVTGGRYGYTF.

As to this clonotype: At one of its ends the junction is not consistent with the germline gene, which may arise from a read error. This sequence joins TRBV10-3 and TRBJ1-2, with D uncertain. In germline, CDR1 is ENHRY, CDR2 SYGVKD. CDR3 length equals 14 residues. The CDR3 reads CAIIEITEIHGYTF. The CDR3, as DNA: TGTGCCATCATTGAGATTACCGAAATCCATGGCTACACCTTC.

The J gene is TRBJ1-2, the V gene TRBV4-2, with 9 positions matching TRBD1. The germline gives CDR1 LGHNA, CDR2 YNFKEQ. The CDR3 has 17 amino acids. After removal of 2 bases from V and 4 bases from J, the junction contained 11 bases not matched to a gene. CDR3 region: CASSQRHRQGGAYGYTF. CDR3 coding DNA: TGTGCCAGCAGCCAACGCCATCGACAGGGGGGGGCCTATGGCTACACCTTC.

This clonotype showed up many times. The rearrangement joins TRBV7-8 to TRBJ2-3; D remains ambiguous. Germline V gene lookup returns CDR1 SGHVS and CDR2 FQNEAQ. Trimming removed 6 bases from V and 5 bases from J, with 18 bases in between. This CDR3 is built from 15 residues. CDR3 in DNA: TGTGCCAGCAGTATACAAGGGCTTGATGGAGATACGCAGTATTTT. Translation: CASSIQGLDGDTQYF.

This clonotype was found a few times. The rearrangement uses TRBV6-2 or TRBV6-3 and TRBJ2-1; 10 bases agree with TRBD2. The assigned J gene may be wrong: the sequence end matches TRBJ2-7 better. CDR3 length equals 19 residues. Germline CDR1 MNHEY, CDR2 SVGEGT. The CDR3 DNA is TGTGCCAGCAGTTATTCGGGAAAGCCCCGGCTAGCGGGGGCCTACGAGCAGTACTTC. It codes for CASSYSGKPRLAGAYEQYF.

V is TRBV24-1 and J is TRBJ2-7, with D unclear. From germline, CDR1 is KGHDR and CDR2 SFDVKD. V was clipped by 12 bases and J by 7 bases, with 12 bases between them. This CDR3 contains 10 residues. The CDR3 sequence is CASPPWEQYF. The DNA for the CDR3 is TGTGCCTCCCCCCCCTGGGAGCAGTACTTC.

V and J are TRBV6-1 and TRBJ1-4; D gene uncertain. The CDR3 extends over 13 amino acids. Germline V gene sequence: CDR1 MNHNS, CDR2 SASEGT. The germline V and J ends were trimmed by 4 bases and 8 bases, with 11 bases remaining between them. Written as DNA, the CDR3 is TGTGCCAGCAGTGGAGACACTTCGGAAAAACTGTTTTTT. This gives the protein CASSGDTSEKLFF.